This T cell receptor (beta chain) was sequenced during a study of blood T cell repertoires in COVID-19 (dated by TCRdb to the early 2020s). In terms of the full investigation: Samples covering the acute and convalescent phases of COVID-19 were provided by collaborators in the United States, Italy and Spain. The prospective study material was composed of cDNA or gDNA derived from T cells, B-cell-depleted T cells, or PBMCs. The dataset comprised deeply sampled blood TCRbeta repertoires from subjects exposed to, actively infected with, or recovered from COVID-19. The repertoires were released in a freely available public database meant as a resource for research on the immune response to SARS-CoV-2. Samples came from the ongoing ImmuneRACE study (first 160 participants) plus 1,254 subjects from 6 global collaborators. A de-identified subject ID, COVID-19 status, age in years and sex were almost always included in the sample metadata. Where HLA class I and class II types were available, the types were taken from metadata supplied by the sample provider, not from assay-based typing.

Sequences MNHNY (CDR1) and SVGAGI (CDR2) are obtained from the germline V gene (reference sequence). The CDR3 starts with the cysteine, ends with the phenylalanine, and has 14 residues. The only DNA kept is the CDR3, 42 bases in frame from the first base. Germline trimming: 7 bases from V, 4 bases from J; junction bases outside gene matches: 6. TCRbeta CDR3 regions were amplified from genomic DNA by means of the immunoSEQ Assay, a bias-controlled multiplex PCR. On the study's bioinformatics: The number of nucleated cells in each sample was estimated by amplification of reference gene primers within the assay. To quantify the absolute abundance of each unique TCRbeta CDR3 rearrangement, sequence reads were collapsed and filtered. Productive Simpson clonality was computed per sample as the square root of Simpson's diversity index over productive rearrangements. TCRdb took this table from immuneACCESS and kept in-frame rearrangements with V and J called. Such tables lack part of the clones; where checked against another copy, unresolved V genes explain under half of the gap, and the rest is unexplained. V, J and clone size were drawn from that table, and D and trimming were deduced from the DNA. The sample table contains a few hundred thousand clones; only one count was recorded for roughly 80% of them. The ten top clones hold 15% to 19% of the sample.

Points on this clone: Its antigen target is currently unknown. No base qualities exist here, and no much larger clone lies one base off it.

One collaborating source in Seattle enrolled patients during active infection and followed them longitudinally through the course of disease. Collaborating institutions collected whole blood in K2EDTA tubes following their own protocols. For TCRbeta analysis, collaborators shipped samples as frozen whole blood, isolated PBMCs, or DNA extracted from either of those sample types. What the authors observed across the whole study: Clinical and demographic metadata were provided uncurated, with the amount varying by source and participant.

This sequence was found in a person between 65 and 79 years old with COVID-19, enrolled during active disease. Here the chain combines TRBV6-6 and TRBJ1-5; the central 8 bases match TRBD1. Sequenced: peripheral blood. The nucleotide sequence is TGTGCCAGCAAGACCGGGACAGGAAATCAGCCCCAGCATTTT. Its protein reads: CASKTGTGNQPQHF.